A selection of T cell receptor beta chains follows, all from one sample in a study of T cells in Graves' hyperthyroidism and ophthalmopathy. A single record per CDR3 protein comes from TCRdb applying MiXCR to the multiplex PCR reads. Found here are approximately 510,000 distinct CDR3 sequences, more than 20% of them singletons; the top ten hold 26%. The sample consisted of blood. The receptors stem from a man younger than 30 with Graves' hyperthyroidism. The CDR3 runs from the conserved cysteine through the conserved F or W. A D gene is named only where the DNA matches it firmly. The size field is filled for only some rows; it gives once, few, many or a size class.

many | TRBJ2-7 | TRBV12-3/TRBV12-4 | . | TGTGCCAGCAGTTCAGCCCCTAGCCTAGCCTACGAGCAGTACTTC | CASSSAPSLAYEQYF
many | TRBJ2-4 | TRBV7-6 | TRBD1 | TGTGCCAGCAGCTTAGAAGGGGGCTTATCCATTCAGTACTTC | CASSLEGGLSIQYF
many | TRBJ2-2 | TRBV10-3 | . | TGTGCCACCGTTCGGACAGATTGGGACACCGGGGAGCTGTTTTTT | CATVRTDWDTGELFF
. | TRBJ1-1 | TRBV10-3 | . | TGTGCCACAGGAGGCCCAACCCGGCGCGGGGGAGGAATGAACACTGAAGCTTTCTTT | CATGGPTRRGGGMNTEAFF
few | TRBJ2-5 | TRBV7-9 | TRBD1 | TGTGCCAGCAGCGCCTCCGGGACAGTCCAAGAGACCCAGTACTTC | CASSASGTVQETQYF
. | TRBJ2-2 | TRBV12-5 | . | TGTGCTAGTCGTCATGGAAACACCGGGGAGCTGTTTTTT | CASRHGNTGELFF
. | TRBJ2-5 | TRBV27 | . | TGTGCCACCACCCCCAAGGAGCACGAGACCCAGTACTTC | CATTPKEHETQYF
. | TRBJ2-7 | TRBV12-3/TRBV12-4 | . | TGTGCCAGCAGTTTCGAAAGGGGCTACGAGCAGTACTTC | CASSFERGYEQYF
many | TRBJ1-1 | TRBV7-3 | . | TGTGCCAGCAGCCCGGGGGTAAGGAACACTGAAGCTTTCTTT | CASSPGVRNTEAFF
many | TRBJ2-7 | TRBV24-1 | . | TGTGCCACCAGGTTTGGTAAGGACCGTTGTCGGTTGGTCGACTACGAGCAGTACTTC | CATRFGKDRCRLVDYEQYF
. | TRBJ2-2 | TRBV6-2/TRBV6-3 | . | TGTGCCAGCGTACGAGGGAACACCGGGGAGCTGTTTTTT | CASVRGNTGELFF
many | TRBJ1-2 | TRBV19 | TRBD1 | TGTGCCAGTAGCCCGACAGGGCGTAGTGGCTACACCTTC | CASSPTGRSGYTF
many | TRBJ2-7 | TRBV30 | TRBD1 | TGTGCCTGGCAAGGGGGCCTCTACGAGCAGTACTTC | CAWQGGLYEQYF
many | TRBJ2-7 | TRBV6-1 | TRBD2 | TGTGCCAGCAGCGAAGCTACAGCGGGGATCTACGAGCAGTACTTC | CASSEATAGIYEQYF
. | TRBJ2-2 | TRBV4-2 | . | TGTGCCAGCAGCCAAGCTTTTAATCCCGGGGAGCTGTTTTTT | CASSQAFNPGELFF
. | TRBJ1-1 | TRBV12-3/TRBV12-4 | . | TGTGCCAGCAGTTTAGGCATTGCGGGAACTGAAGCTTTCTTT | CASSLGIAGTEAFF
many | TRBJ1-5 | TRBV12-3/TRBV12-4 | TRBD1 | TGTGCCAGCAGCCCCCCGGGACAGGGGAGCGGGCCCCAGCATTTT | CASSPPGQGSGPQHF
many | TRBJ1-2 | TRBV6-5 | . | TGTGCCAGCAGTTACTCTGCCCCCTATGGCTACACCTTC | CASSYSAPYGYTF
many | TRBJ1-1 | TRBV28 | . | TGTGCCAGCAGCTGGCCAGAGAACACTGAAGCTTTCTTT | CASSWPENTEAFF
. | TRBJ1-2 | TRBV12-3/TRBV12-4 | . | TGTGCCAGCAGGGGAGATTTCGGGGCTAACTATGGCTACACCTTC | CASRGDFGANYGYTF
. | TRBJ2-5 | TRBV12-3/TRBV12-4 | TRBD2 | TGTGCCAGCAGTTTACGGGGGGGCGTTGAGACCCAGTACTTC | CASSLRGGVETQYF
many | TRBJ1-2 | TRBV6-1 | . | TGTGCCAGCAGTGATCCCAGGGAATACTATGGCTACACCTTC | CASSDPREYYGYTF
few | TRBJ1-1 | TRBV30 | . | TGTGCCTGGATTTCAGGGACAGAAGCTTTCTTT | CAWISGTEAFF
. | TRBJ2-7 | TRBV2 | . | TGTGCCAGCAGTGATTGGCAGGGGAGCTTGTTTTACGAGCAGTACTTC | CASSDWQGSLFYEQYF
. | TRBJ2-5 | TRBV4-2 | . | TGTGCCAGCAGCCAAGATCCGGGACAATACCAAGAGACCCAGTACTTC | CASSQDPGQYQETQYF
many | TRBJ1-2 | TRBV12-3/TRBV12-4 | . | TGTGCCAGCAGTTTGGGGGGCGCTTTGGTCTTC | CASSLGGALVF
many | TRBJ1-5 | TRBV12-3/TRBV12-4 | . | TGTGCCATCCACCCCCCAGCCCCCTGTCTTCAGCCCCAGCATTTT | CAIHPPAPCLQPQHF
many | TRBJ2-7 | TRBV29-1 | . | TGCAGCGTTTTACAGGTGAATTCCTACGAGCAGTACTTC | CSVLQVNSYEQYF
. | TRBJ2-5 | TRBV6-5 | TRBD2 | TGTGCCAGCAGTTACTCGGCCCTCACTAGCGGTTCCACCCAGTACTTC | CASSYSALTSGSTQYF
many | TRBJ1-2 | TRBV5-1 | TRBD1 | TGCGCCAGCAGCTCTTTGACAGGGGGCGAGGACTATGGCTACACCTTC | CASSSLTGGEDYGYTF
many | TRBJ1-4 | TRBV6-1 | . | TGTGCCAGCAGTCTCCGGGACTCTGAAAAACTGTTTTTT | CASSLRDSEKLFF
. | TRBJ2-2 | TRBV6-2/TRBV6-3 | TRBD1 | TGTGCCAGCAGCTTATACCATTTACAGGGGTTAGACACCGGGGAGCTGTTTTTT | CASSLYHLQGLDTGELFF
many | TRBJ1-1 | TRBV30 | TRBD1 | TGTGCCTGGACGACAGGGCGAAACACTGAAGCTTTCTTT | CAWTTGRNTEAFF
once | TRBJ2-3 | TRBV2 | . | TGTGCCAGCCCCGGCGTCGGTACGCAGTATTTT | CASPGVGTQYF
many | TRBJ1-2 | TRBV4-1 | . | TGCGCCAGCAGCCAAGTCCCGAGGGGGACGCGTGGCTACACCTTC | CASSQVPRGTRGYTF
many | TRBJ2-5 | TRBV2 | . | TGTGCCAGCAGTGCGGGGGTAGGCTGGCAAGAGACCCAGTACTTC | CASSAGVGWQETQYF
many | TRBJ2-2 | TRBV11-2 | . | TGTGCCAGCAGCGTGAATCCCGGGGAGCTGTTTTTT | CASSVNPGELFF
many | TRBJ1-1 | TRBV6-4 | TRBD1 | TGTGCCAGCGCTCGGTTCAGGGGGCCAAGGGGGAACACTGAAGCTTTCTTT | CASARFRGPRGNTEAFF
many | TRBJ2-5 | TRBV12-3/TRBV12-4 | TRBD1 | TGTGCCAGCAGTTCACGAGGACAGGGGCGGAGGGAGACCCAGTACTTC | CASSSRGQGRRETQYF
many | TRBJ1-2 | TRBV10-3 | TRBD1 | TGTGCCATCAGTCCGGGACAGCTCTATGGCTACACCTTC | CAISPGQLYGYTF
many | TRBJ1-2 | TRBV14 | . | TGTGCCAGCAGCCAAACCGGGACCCACTATGGCTACACCTTC | CASSQTGTHYGYTF